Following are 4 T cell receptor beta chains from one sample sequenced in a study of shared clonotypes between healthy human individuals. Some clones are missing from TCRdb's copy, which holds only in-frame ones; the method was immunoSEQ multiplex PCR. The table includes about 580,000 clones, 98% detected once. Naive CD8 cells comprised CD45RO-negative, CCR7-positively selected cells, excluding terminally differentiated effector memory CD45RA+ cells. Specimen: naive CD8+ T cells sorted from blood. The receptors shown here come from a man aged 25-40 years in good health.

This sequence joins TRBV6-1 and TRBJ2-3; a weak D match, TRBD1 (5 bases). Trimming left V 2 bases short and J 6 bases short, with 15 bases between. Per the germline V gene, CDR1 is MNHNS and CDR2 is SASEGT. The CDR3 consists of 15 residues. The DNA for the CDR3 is TGTGCCAGCAGTGAACAGGGTGGAGCCCGGGATACGCAGTATTTT. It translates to CASSEQGGARDTQYF.

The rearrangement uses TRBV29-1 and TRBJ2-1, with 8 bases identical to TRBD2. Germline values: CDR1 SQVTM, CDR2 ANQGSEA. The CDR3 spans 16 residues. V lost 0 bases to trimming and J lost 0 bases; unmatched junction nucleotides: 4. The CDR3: CSVEDRSGSSYNEQFF. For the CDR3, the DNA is TGCAGCGTTGAAGATAGGAGCGGGAGCTCCTACAATGAGCAGTTCTTC.

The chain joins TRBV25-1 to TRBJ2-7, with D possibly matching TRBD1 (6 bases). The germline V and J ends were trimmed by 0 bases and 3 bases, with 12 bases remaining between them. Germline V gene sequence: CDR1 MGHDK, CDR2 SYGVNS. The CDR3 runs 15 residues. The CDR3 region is CASSEYLAGVYEQYF. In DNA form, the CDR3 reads TGTGCCAGCAGTGAATATTTGGCAGGGGTCTACGAGCAGTACTTC.

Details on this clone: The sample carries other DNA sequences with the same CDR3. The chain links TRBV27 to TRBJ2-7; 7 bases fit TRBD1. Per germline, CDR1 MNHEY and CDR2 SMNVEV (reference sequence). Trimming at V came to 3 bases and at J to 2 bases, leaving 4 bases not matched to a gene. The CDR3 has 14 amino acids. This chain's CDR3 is CASSLGRGTYEQYF. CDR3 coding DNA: TGTGCCAGCAGTTTGGGCAGGGGGACCTACGAGCAGTACTTC.